Shown below are 32 T cell receptor beta chains from a single sample sequenced in a study of type 1 and type 2 diabetes patients. PCR was run on genomic DNA. A primer set of 30 forward and 13 reverse primers amplified the CDR3. TCRdb independently ran MiXCR on the multiplex PCR reads; one entry per CDR3 protein. The table records about 250,000 distinct CDR3 sequences, approximately 45% of them present only once. The sample taken for sequencing was peripheral blood mononuclear cells (PBMCs). The source of these receptors is a man aged 18 to 29 with type 2 diabetes.

With regard to this clonotype: A much larger clone lies a single base off, so this may be a read error. The chain uses TRBV15 and TRBJ1-2; D unresolved. The V gene's germline CDR1 is LNHNV and CDR2 YYDKDF (reference sequence). The CDR3 runs 13 residues. Trimming shortened V by 0 bases and J by 6 bases, and 8 bases separated the two germline ends. CDR3 in DNA: TGTGCCACCAGCAGAGACAGGAAGGATGGCTACACCTTC. Translated: CATSRDRKDGYTF.

The CDR3 protein is CSASGGLSYEQYF. Written as DNA, the CDR3 is TGCAGTGCTAGCGGGGGCCTATCCTACGAGCAGTACTTC. The gene calls are TRBV20-1 and TRBJ2-7, with D possibly being TRBD1 or TRBD2 (6 bases each). This CDR3 comprises 13 residues. Germline V lookup: CDR1 DFQATT, CDR2 SNEGSKA (reference sequence). Trimming stripped 3 bases from V and 1 base from J, with 10 bases between.

This clonotype was recorded at least ten times. The rearrangement uses TRBV5-1 and TRBJ1-1; D might be TRBD1 (5 bases). Germline V gene sequence: CDR1 SGHRS, CDR2 YFSETQ. CDR3 size: 16 residues. Trimming removed 1 base from V and 4 bases from J, with 17 bases in between. The CDR3 region is CASSLWTVAGVTEAFF. The CDR3 region has the DNA TGCGCCAGCAGCTTGTGGACCGTCGCGGGGGTCACTGAAGCTTTCTTT.

The sample holds a few counts of this clonotype. The chain employs TRBV19 and TRBJ2-3; D is ambiguous. Germline V lookup: CDR1 LNHDA, CDR2 SQIVND (reference sequence). This CDR3 has 11 residues. V shed 8 bases and J shed 5 bases, with 8 bases lying between them. In DNA form, the CDR3 reads TGTGCCAGTCAACTCGGAGATACGCAGTATTTT. It yields the protein CASQLGDTQYF. The variable domain in full, completed from reference TRBV19 and TRBJ2-3, reads DGGITQSPKYLFRKEGQNVTLSCEQNLNHDAMYWYRQDPGQGLRLIYYSQIVNDFQKGDIAEGYSVSREKKESFPLTVTSAQKNPTAFYLCASQLGDTQYFGPGTRLTVL.

The chain combines TRBV13 with TRBJ2-7; 8 bases match TRBD1. CDR1 is PRHDT and CDR2 is FYEKMQ in the germline V gene (reference sequence). There are 14 residues in the CDR3. The ends lost 3 bases at V and 1 base at J; junction bases unmatched: 2. The CDR3 nucleotides read TGTGCCAGCAGCTTGGACAGGGAGTCCTACGAGCAGTACTTC. It translates to CASSLDRESYEQYF.

This chain joins TRBV10-2 and TRBJ2-2, with D maybe TRBD2 (6 bases). CDR1 and CDR2 from the germline V gene are WSHSY and SAAADI. The V end was cut by 6 bases, the J end by 3 bases, with 17 bases between. The CDR3 extends over 16 amino acids. In DNA, the CDR3 is TGCGCCAGCAGCGACCCACCTAGCGCTTACACCGGGGAGCTGTTTTTT. Amino acid sequence: CASSDPPSAYTGELFF.

This clonotype was counted between two and nine times. J is TRBJ1-1 and V is TRBV19; D is unclear. The CDR3 consists of 14 residues. Trimming took 3 bases from V and 5 from J, leaving 13 bases between them. Germline assignment: CDR1 LNHDA and CDR2 SQIVND (reference sequence). As DNA, the CDR3 is TGTGCCAGTAGTATCGCCTCGACGGGGACTGAAGCTTTCTTT. It yields the protein CASSIASTGTEAFF.

This rearrangement joins TRBV7-3 to TRBJ1-6; the match to TRBD1 covers 8 bases. V trimming: 5 bases; J trimming: 7 bases; junction bases outside the gene matches: 7. This CDR3 contains 15 residues. Germline CDR1 SGHTA, CDR2 FQGTGA. The CDR3 region is CASSVGQGANSPLHF. As DNA, the CDR3 is TGTGCCAGCAGCGTCGGACAGGGCGCGAATTCACCCCTCCACTTT.

This clonotype was found a few times. This chain links TRBV4-1 with TRBJ2-7; 8 bases are a match to TRBD2. The length of the CDR3 is 16 residues. The V gene end was trimmed by 3 bases and the J gene end by 0 bases; junction bases not matched to a gene: 7. CDR1 and CDR2 from the germline V gene are MGHRA and YSYEKL. CDR3 sequence (DNA): TGCGCCAGCAGCCACGGAGCGGGGGCTAACTCCTACGAGCAGTACTTC. This sequence encodes CASSHGAGANSYEQYF.

The genes are TRBV4-3 and TRBJ2-7; the match to TRBD2 covers 13 bases. This CDR3 contains 17 residues. The junction had 9 bases not matched to a gene; V was cut back by 0 bases and J by 7 bases. Germline CDR1 and CDR2: LGHNA and YSLEER. CDR3: CASSQETRTSGSREQYF. For the CDR3, the DNA is TGCGCCAGCAGCCAAGAGACCCGGACTAGCGGGAGTCGTGAGCAGTACTTC.

This clonotype was observed at least ten times. The chain joins TRBV7-2 to TRBJ2-7; tentative D call: TRBD2 (5 bases). Germline loops: CDR1 SGHTA, CDR2 FQGNSA. Trimming cost V 1 base and J 6 bases, with 13 bases left between them. This CDR3 comprises 14 residues. The CDR3 DNA sequence: TGTGCCAGCAGCTTAGACGGTGGAGGACGCGAGCAGTACTTC. It translates to CASSLDGGGREQYF.

The chain joins TRBV6-1 to TRBJ2-5; the D is unclear. Deletions cut 2 bases from V and 5 bases from J, with 15 bases between. The CDR3 is made up of 15 amino acids. Germline CDR1 is MNHNS and CDR2 is SASEGT. CDR3 sequence reads: CASSENWASEETQYF. The CDR3 DNA reads as TGTGCCAGCAGTGAAAACTGGGCCAGTGAGGAGACCCAGTACTTC.

This rearrangement joins TRBV2 to TRBJ2-1; 7 nucleotides match TRBD1. From germline, CDR1 is SNHLY and CDR2 FYNNEI. This CDR3 has 15 residues. The J segment lost 5 bases and the V segment lost 10 bases, leaving 14 bases of the junction unmatched. CDR3 protein: CAILGWDSPDNEQFF. The CDR3 nucleotides are TGTGCCATCTTAGGATGGGACAGCCCTGACAATGAGCAGTTCTTC.

The J gene is TRBJ2-2, the V gene TRBV7-6; D remains ambiguous. With 5 bases removed from V and 6 bases from J, the gap between germline ends came to 7 bases. The germline CDR1 and CDR2 sequences are SGHVS and FNYEAQ. This CDR3 region has 12 residues. As DNA, the CDR3 is TGTGCCAGCAGCCTTTTAGCCGGGGAGCTGTTTTTT. It codes for CASSLLAGELFF.

The chain uses TRBV20-1 and TRBJ2-3; no clear D gene. The germline V gene encodes CDR1 DFQATT and CDR2 SNEGSKA (reference sequence). This CDR3 has 18 residues. V shed 0 bases and J shed 0 bases, with 19 bases lying between them. CDR3 region: CSARERASVILSTDTQYF. Here the CDR3 DNA reads TGCAGTGCTAGAGAAAGAGCGAGCGTGATCCTTAGCACAGATACGCAGTATTTT.

This clonotype was seen ten or more times. The V gene is TRBV15, the J gene TRBJ1-1; D is possibly TRBD1 (5 bases). Looked up from germline, CDR1 is LNHNV and CDR2 is YYDKDF (reference sequence). The V and J ends lost 6 bases and 0 bases respectively, with 14 bases between them. The CDR3 spans 15 residues. CDR3 sequence reads: CATSHPKGLNTEAFF. The CDR3 region has the DNA TGTGCCACCAGTCACCCGAAGGGACTGAACACTGAAGCTTTCTTT.

This clonotype occurred once. This chain links TRBV6-1 with TRBJ1-3, with 9 bases that match TRBD1. Germline CDR1 reads MNHNS; CDR2 reads SASEGT. This CDR3 comprises 14 residues. J lost 0 bases, V lost 10 bases, and 4 bases had no gene match. CDR3 nucleotides: TGTGCCACCCGACAGGGGGTCTCTGGAAACACCATATATTTT. This translates into CATRQGVSGNTIYF.

This clonotype has just a few counts. This chain uses TRBV9 with TRBJ2-7; weak D call: TRBD1 (6 bases). The CDR3 extends over 15 amino acids. The V end was cut by 3 bases, the J end by 2 bases, with 15 bases between. From germline, CDR1 is SGDLS and CDR2 YYNGEE. CDR3 sequence reads: CASSASTGPPYEQYF. As DNA, the CDR3 is TGTGCCAGCAGCGCGTCAACAGGGCCTCCCTACGAGCAGTACTTC.

V usage is TRBV7-2 and J usage is TRBJ2-7, with TRBD2 as a possible D gene (5 bases). CDR3 length: 14 residues. Trimming took 5 bases from V and 0 from J, leaving 11 bases between them. From germline, CDR1 is SGHTA and CDR2 FQGNSA. This chain's CDR3 is CASSNSVSSYEQYF. The CDR3 DNA is TGTGCCAGCAGCAATAGCGTAAGCTCCTACGAGCAGTACTTC.

CDR3 nucleotide sequence: TGCGCCAGCAGCCAAGATTTAGCGGGCACAGATACGCAGTATTTT. The encoded protein is CASSQDLAGTDTQYF. V is TRBV4-3 and J is TRBJ2-3, with D possibly TRBD2 on 6 matching bases. CDR1 and CDR2 (germline): LGHNA, YSLEER. The V end lost 0 bases, the J end lost 1 base, and 8 bases lay between the germline ends. The CDR3 length is 15 residues.

This clonotype has only a few counts. The chain employs TRBV24-1 and TRBJ2-5; 7 positions match TRBD2. This CDR3 region has 15 residues. J was trimmed by 4 bases and V by 4 bases; bases with no gene match: 8. Per the germline V gene, CDR1 is KGHDR and CDR2 is SFDVKD. CDR3 protein: CATSDGREFSETQYF. CDR3 nucleotide sequence: TGTGCCACCAGTGACGGGCGGGAGTTCTCAGAGACCCAGTACTTC.

This clonotype has a single count. V and J are TRBV30 and TRBJ2-7; D not resolved. This CDR3 region has 9 residues. V was pared by 6 bases and J by 5 bases, with 5 bases between. CDR1 and CDR2 (germline): GTSNPN, SVGIG (reference sequence). CDR3 sequence: CACPNEQYF. DNA of the CDR3: TGTGCCTGTCCGAACGAGCAGTACTTC.

The V gene is TRBV4-1, the J gene TRBJ1-4, with 9 nucleotides matching TRBD1. With 3 bases clipped from V and 6 bases from J, the junction kept 5 bases outside the gene matches. CDR3 size: 15 residues. Germline CDR1 and CDR2: MGHRA and YSYEKL. CDR3 sequence reads: CASSHWDRADEKLFF. In nucleotides, the CDR3 is TGCGCCAGCAGCCATTGGGACAGGGCGGATGAAAAACTGTTTTTT.

The genes are TRBV28 and TRBJ2-5; D not resolved. The CDR3 consists of 16 residues. CDR1 is MDHEN and CDR2 is SYDVKM in the germline V gene. V was shortened by 2 bases and J by 1 base, with 14 bases between the two germline ends. The CDR3 nucleotides read TGTGCCAGCAGTTTAAGGTCGCCTCCGATCCAAGAGACCCAGTACTTC. This sequence encodes CASSLRSPPIQETQYF. Using reference TRBV28 and TRBJ2-5 for the parts outside the CDR3, the full variable domain is DVKVTQSSRYLVKRTGEKVFLECVQDMDHENMFWYRQDPGLGLRLIYFSYDVKMKEKGDIPEGYSVSREKKERFSLILESASTNQTSMYLCASSLRSPPIQETQYFGPGTRLLVL.

The table lists this clonotype with a few counts. For the CDR3, the DNA is TGTGCCAGCAGGGACAGTGCTTCACCCCTCCACTTT. Translated, it gives CASRDSASPLHF. This chain connects TRBV6-1 to TRBJ1-6; D may be TRBD1 (6 bases). The CDR3 contains 12 residues. The germline V gene encodes CDR1 MNHNS and CDR2 SASEGT. Trimming stripped 6 bases from V and 9 bases from J, with 9 bases between.

In its sample, this clonotype was seen a few times. J is TRBJ2-3 and V is TRBV7-6; a possible D gene is TRBD2 (6 bases). The germline gives CDR1 SGHVS, CDR2 FNYEAQ. This CDR3 is 12 amino acids long. The V end was cut by 8 bases, the J end by 5 bases, with 11 bases between. This CDR3 reads CASHDGRDTQYF. In nucleotides, the CDR3 is TGTGCCAGCCACGACGGGAGAGATACGCAGTATTTT.

CDR3 residues: CASTWTSGSYEQYF. The CDR3 DNA sequence: TGTGCCAGCACCTGGACTAGCGGGTCCTACGAGCAGTACTTC. V usage is TRBV28 and J usage is TRBJ2-7, with 11 bases fitting TRBD2. Germline V gene lookup returns CDR1 MDHEN and CDR2 SYDVKM. The CDR3 is 14 amino acids. V was pared by 7 bases and J by 1 base, with 3 bases of the junction left unmatched.

The CDR3 DNA is TGTGCCAGCAGTTTAGCGGGGCCTAGCACAGATACGCAGTATTTT. Translating gives CASSLAGPSTDTQYF. The genes are TRBV28 and TRBJ2-3; D perhaps matches TRBD2 (6 bases). The ends were cut back, 2 bases at V and 0 bases at J, with 9 bases in the middle. Germline V lookup: CDR1 MDHEN, CDR2 SYDVKM. This CDR3 region has 15 residues.

V is TRBV3-1 and J is TRBJ1-1; 8 positions agree with TRBD1. The CDR3 is 15 amino acids. Germline V gene sequence: CDR1 LGHDT, CDR2 YNNKEL (reference sequence). The trim removed 4 bases at V and 4 bases at J, leaving 8 bases unmatched. CDR3 DNA: TGTGCCAGCAGCCCTACGGGACAGGAGGTCACTGAAGCTTTCTTT. As protein: CASSPTGQEVTEAFF.

The gene calls are TRBV20-1 and TRBJ2-1; TRBD2 might be the D (6 bases). Germline V gives CDR1 DFQATT, CDR2 SNEGSKA (reference sequence). The CDR3 runs 15 residues. The V end lost 1 base, the J end lost 6 bases, and 16 bases lay between the germline ends. The CDR3 region is CSARVLAGQGNEQFF. CDR3 sequence (DNA): TGCAGTGCTAGAGTACTGGCGGGGCAGGGCAATGAGCAGTTCTTC.

The rearrangement uses TRBV25-1 and TRBJ2-7; 11 bases fit TRBD2. The CDR3 is 16 residues long. With V trimmed by 1 base and J by 9 bases, 11 bases remained unmatched. In germline, CDR1 is MGHDK, CDR2 SYGVNS. CDR3 amino acids: CASSELTTSGEAGQYF. In nucleotides, the CDR3 is TGTGCCAGCAGTGAATTAACGACTAGCGGGGAGGCGGGGCAGTACTTC.

This chain's CDR3 is CASSLGSSAYEQYF. In DNA, the CDR3 is TGTGCCAGCAGTTTAGGGTCTAGCGCCTACGAGCAGTACTTC. The chain joins TRBV27 to TRBJ2-7; D may be TRBD2 (6 bases). The CDR3 loop spans 14 amino acids. The germline V and J ends were trimmed by 2 bases and 2 bases, with 10 bases remaining between them. Germline-derived CDR1 and CDR2 are MNHEY and SMNVEV (reference sequence).